This record concerns one TCR beta chain sequence. The sample originates from a study of OX40 agonist ivuxolimab in advanced cancers. The CDR3 loop spans 15 amino acids. Looked up from germline, CDR1 is SGHNT and CDR2 is YYREEE (reference sequence). V was pared by 5 bases and J by 3 bases, with 4 bases of the junction left unmatched. Clones were read by immunoSEQ multiplex PCR, and TCRdb kept only the in-frame ones, dropping some. Here the sample spans some 80,000 clones, just over 90% being singletons. The material sequenced was CD4+ or CD8+ T cells sorted from blood, taken in a trial of the OX40 agonist ivuxolimab. The receptor's source is an adult with an advanced solid tumor such as melanoma, head and neck, liver or kidney cancer. The genes are TRBV5-4 and TRBJ2-3, with 12 bases fitting TRBD2. The CDR3 spells CASRRGTSGTDTQYF. DNA for the CDR3: TGTGCCAGCAGACGCGGGACTAGCGGGACAGATACGCAGTATTTT.